This T cell receptor beta chain was recovered during a study of cytomegalovirus exposure and HLA in healthy donors. Whole-study results and caveats: A missense DCLRE1C variant was associated with V- and J-gene trimming of TCR beta chains in a later analysis, and an independent cohort replicated the association.

The primer mix had 60 Vbeta and 13 Jbeta primers. Produced via immunoSEQ multiplex PCR; TCRdb's table is partial and in-frame only. The sample holds about 120,000 clones, about 76% seen once. A word on this clone: Its antigen is as yet unknown. The junction does not match germline at one end; this may be a read error. In the same sample, other DNA sequences code for this CDR3.

Germline CDR1 SGDLS, CDR2 YYNGEE. The CDR3 extends over 14 amino acids. This chain links TRBV9 with TRBJ2-7; 7 bases are shared with TRBD2. This TCR came from a man aged 60 to 75 in good health and CMV-seropositive. The sequenced sample was PBMCs. The DNA of the CDR3 is TGCGCCAGCAGCGCCCGGGACTATTCCGGCGAGCAGTACTTC. Translation gives CASSARDYSGEQYF.